A selection of T cell receptor beta chains follows, all from one sample in a study of cytotoxic CD8 clonotypes in ibrutinib-treated CLL. The method was immunoSEQ multiplex PCR; TCRdb's version includes in-frame clones alone and lacks a portion of them. This sample has 140,000 or so clones, with 79% found just once. The sequenced sample was PBMCs, obtained after 12 months of ibrutinib treatment. The receptors stem from a human donor with chronic lymphocytic leukemia. CDR3s include the opening cysteine and the closing phenylalanine or tryptophan. The D gene is left open where the match is weak. Size is omitted from some rows. Given values are once, few, many or a class for expanded clones.

V gene: TRBV7-8
clone size: -
D gene: TRBD2
J gene: TRBJ2-7
CDR3 protein: CASSFRGAGGPGREQYF
CDR3 DNA: TGTGCCAGCAGCTTCCGGGGGGCGGGGGGTCCCGGACGGGAGCAGTACTTC

V gene: TRBV19
clone size: -
D gene: -
J gene: TRBJ1-2
CDR3 protein: CASSRQGSNYGYTF
CDR3 DNA: TGTGCCAGTAGTCGGCAGGGCTCTAACTATGGCTACACCTTC

V gene: TRBV5-1
clone size: -
D gene: TRBD2
J gene: TRBJ2-1
CDR3 protein: CASSSNSGTYNEQFF
CDR3 DNA: TGCGCCAGCAGCTCAAATAGCGGGACATACAATGAGCAGTTCTTC

V gene: TRBV2
clone size: -
D gene: -
J gene: TRBJ1-1
CDR3 protein: CASSDFDGSEAFF
CDR3 DNA: TGTGCCAGCAGTGATTTTGATGGATCTGAAGCTTTCTTT

V gene: TRBV7-2
clone size: -
D gene: -
J gene: TRBJ1-4
CDR3 protein: CASSLGGHGEKLFF
CDR3 DNA: TGTGCCAGCAGCTTGGGGGGGCATGGTGAAAAACTGTTTTTT

V gene: TRBV19
clone size: -
D gene: TRBD1
J gene: TRBJ1-2
CDR3 protein: CASSLRHRGYGYTF
CDR3 DNA: TGTGCCAGTAGTCTCCGGCACAGGGGCTATGGCTACACCTTC

V gene: TRBV7-2
clone size: -
D gene: -
J gene: TRBJ2-5
CDR3 protein: CASSSPPHWESQETQYF
CDR3 DNA: TGTGCCAGCAGCTCGCCCCCTCATTGGGAAAGCCAAGAGACCCAGTACTTC

V gene: TRBV28
clone size: -
D gene: TRBD1
J gene: TRBJ1-5
CDR3 protein: CASSFTGTGGFQPQHF
CDR3 DNA: TGTGCCAGCAGTTTCACCGGGACAGGGGGCTTTCAGCCCCAGCATTTT

V gene: TRBV18
clone size: once
D gene: -
J gene: TRBJ2-2
CDR3 protein: CASSPTGQANTGELFF
CDR3 DNA: TGTGCCAGCTCACCGACGGGGCAGGCGAACACCGGGGAGCTGTTTTTT

V gene: TRBV6-4
clone size: -
D gene: -
J gene: TRBJ1-2
CDR3 protein: CASSERGFGYGYTF
CDR3 DNA: TGTGCCAGCAGTGAGAGAGGGTTTGGCTATGGCTACACCTTC

V gene: TRBV18
clone size: -
D gene: -
J gene: TRBJ2-7
CDR3 protein: CASSPGSVVYEQYF
CDR3 DNA: TGTGCCAGCTCACCGGGATCAGTAGTCTACGAGCAGTACTTC

V gene: TRBV5-4
clone size: -
D gene: TRBD2
J gene: TRBJ2-1
CDR3 protein: CASSLPGAGGYNEQFF
CDR3 DNA: TGTGCCAGCAGTTTGCCAGGAGCGGGAGGGTACAATGAGCAGTTCTTC

V gene: TRBV29-1
clone size: -
D gene: -
J gene: TRBJ1-1
CDR3 protein: CSVEVPGAWTEAFF
CDR3 DNA: TGCAGCGTTGAAGTTCCGGGGGCGTGGACTGAAGCTTTCTTT

V gene: TRBV18
clone size: -
D gene: TRBD2
J gene: TRBJ2-7
CDR3 protein: CASSPPGTSGGNEQYF
CDR3 DNA: TGTGCCAGCTCACCACCCGGGACTAGCGGGGGGAACGAGCAGTACTTC

V gene: TRBV5-4
clone size: -
D gene: -
J gene: TRBJ2-3
CDR3 protein: CASSLLSLTDTQYF
CDR3 DNA: TGTGCCAGCAGCTTGCTAAGTCTGACAGATACGCAGTATTTT

V gene: TRBV6-1
clone size: once
D gene: TRBD2
J gene: TRBJ2-1
CDR3 protein: CASRRTSGSGEQFF
CDR3 DNA: TGTGCCAGCAGGCGGACTAGCGGGAGTGGAGAGCAGTTCTTC

V gene: TRBV7-2
clone size: -
D gene: -
J gene: TRBJ1-1
CDR3 protein: CASSLRANTEAFF
CDR3 DNA: TGTGCCAGCAGCTTGAGGGCGAACACTGAAGCTTTCTTT

V gene: TRBV6-1
clone size: -
D gene: -
J gene: TRBJ2-6
CDR3 protein: CASSEDSSSSGANVLTF
CDR3 DNA: TGTGCCAGCAGTGAAGATAGCAGTTCCTCTGGGGCCAACGTCCTGACTTTC

V gene: TRBV7-9
clone size: -
D gene: -
J gene: TRBJ2-7
CDR3 protein: CASSPAAEQYF
CDR3 DNA: TGTGCCAGCAGCCCGGCGGCCGAGCAGTACTTC

V gene: TRBV14
clone size: few
D gene: -
J gene: TRBJ1-1
CDR3 protein: CASSFTGRTEAFF
CDR3 DNA: TGTGCCAGCAGCTTTACAGGGCGGACTGAAGCTTTCTTT

V gene: TRBV7-2
clone size: -
D gene: TRBD1
J gene: TRBJ2-7
CDR3 protein: CASSLVTGGAYEQYF
CDR3 DNA: TGTGCCAGCAGCTTAGTAACAGGGGGCGCATACGAGCAGTACTTC

V gene: TRBV27
clone size: few
D gene: -
J gene: TRBJ2-1
CDR3 protein: CASSRGLSSYNEQFF
CDR3 DNA: TGTGCCAGCAGTAGAGGACTTAGCTCCTACAATGAGCAGTTCTTC

V gene: TRBV10-2
clone size: -
D gene: TRBD2
J gene: TRBJ2-7
CDR3 protein: CASQRGSSYEQYF
CDR3 DNA: TGCGCCAGCCAACGCGGGAGCTCCTACGAGCAGTACTTC

V gene: TRBV5-1
clone size: -
D gene: TRBD1
J gene: TRBJ2-1
CDR3 protein: CASSGGQGNYNEQFF
CDR3 DNA: TGCGCCAGCAGCGGGGGACAGGGAAACTACAATGAGCAGTTCTTC

V gene: TRBV5-1
clone size: -
D gene: -
J gene: TRBJ2-5
CDR3 protein: CASSTTSQETQYF
CDR3 DNA: TGCGCCAGCAGCACGACTAGCCAAGAGACCCAGTACTTC

V gene: TRBV9
clone size: -
D gene: -
J gene: TRBJ2-5
CDR3 protein: CASSEFSKKGLRETQYF
CDR3 DNA: TGTGCCAGCAGCGAATTCTCGAAAAAAGGACTAAGAGAGACCCAGTACTTC

V gene: TRBV27
clone size: -
D gene: TRBD2
J gene: TRBJ2-1
CDR3 protein: CASSLGTSGGLNEQFF
CDR3 DNA: TGTGCCAGCAGTTTAGGGACTAGCGGGGGCCTCAATGAGCAGTTCTTC

V gene: TRBV7-2
clone size: few
D gene: TRBD1
J gene: TRBJ1-2
CDR3 protein: CASSLAPTGGNLYGYTF
CDR3 DNA: TGTGCCAGCAGCTTAGCTCCGACAGGGGGCAATCTCTATGGCTACACCTTC

V gene: TRBV2
clone size: -
D gene: -
J gene: TRBJ1-2
CDR3 protein: CAVTFGGLGGYTF
CDR3 DNA: TGTGCCGTCACCTTTGGGGGGCTCGGTGGCTACACCTTC

V gene: TRBV13
clone size: -
D gene: TRBD1
J gene: TRBJ2-2
CDR3 protein: CASSIYRGRATGELFF
CDR3 DNA: TGTGCCAGCAGCATTTACAGGGGGCGGGCCACCGGGGAGCTGTTTTTT

V gene: TRBV9
clone size: once
D gene: TRBD2
J gene: TRBJ2-3
CDR3 protein: CASSVGGLAASTDTQYF
CDR3 DNA: TGTGCCAGCAGCGTAGGCGGACTAGCCGCTAGCACAGATACGCAGTATTTT

V gene: TRBV27
clone size: -
D gene: TRBD2
J gene: TRBJ2-2
CDR3 protein: CASSLETSGGHTGELFF
CDR3 DNA: TGTGCCAGCAGTTTAGAGACTAGCGGCGGCCACACCGGGGAGCTGTTTTTT

V gene: TRBV7-2
clone size: once
D gene: -
J gene: TRBJ2-7
CDR3 protein: CASSWGRTLFYEQYF
CDR3 DNA: TGTGCCAGCAGCTGGGGTAGGACGTTATTCTACGAGCAGTACTTC

V gene: TRBV11-3
clone size: once
D gene: TRBD2
J gene: TRBJ2-3
CDR3 protein: CASSLGTTSGRLTDTQYF
CDR3 DNA: TGTGCCAGCAGCTTAGGGACCACTAGCGGGAGGCTAACAGATACGCAGTATTTT

V gene: TRBV28
clone size: -
D gene: TRBD2
J gene: TRBJ2-7
CDR3 protein: CASSLLGLASPYEQYF
CDR3 DNA: TGTGCCAGCAGTTTATTGGGACTAGCATCGCCTTACGAGCAGTACTTC

V gene: TRBV5-1
clone size: -
D gene: -
J gene: TRBJ2-6
CDR3 protein: CASSQTTNRDSGANVLTF
CDR3 DNA: TGCGCCAGCAGCCAGACGACAAATCGGGACTCTGGGGCCAACGTCCTGACTTTC

V gene: TRBV5-6
clone size: -
D gene: -
J gene: TRBJ1-3
CDR3 protein: CASSLFTSGSTIYF
CDR3 DNA: TGTGCCAGCAGCTTGTTCACCTCTGGAAGCACCATATATTTT

V gene: TRBV6-5
clone size: -
D gene: -
J gene: TRBJ2-7
CDR3 protein: CASSETRYGEQYF
CDR3 DNA: TGTGCCAGCTCCGAGACTCGCTACGGCGAGCAGTACTTC

V gene: TRBV5-6
clone size: -
D gene: -
J gene: TRBJ2-5
CDR3 protein: CASSLLSDQETQYF
CDR3 DNA: TGTGCCAGCAGCTTGTTGTCAGATCAAGAGACCCAGTACTTC

V gene: TRBV5-1
clone size: -
D gene: TRBD2
J gene: TRBJ2-7
CDR3 protein: CASSFSPSGNTYEQYF
CDR3 DNA: TGCGCCAGCAGCTTCTCCCCTAGCGGGAACACCTACGAGCAGTACTTC

V gene: TRBV28
clone size: once
D gene: -
J gene: TRBJ2-2
CDR3 protein: CASSPGDLLNTGELFF
CDR3 DNA: TGTGCCAGCAGCCCGGGTGACCTCCTCAACACCGGGGAGCTGTTTTTT

V gene: TRBV6-6
clone size: -
D gene: -
J gene: TRBJ2-6
CDR3 protein: CASTGVRSGANVLTF
CDR3 DNA: TGTGCCAGCACTGGGGTGCGCTCTGGGGCCAACGTCCTGACTTTC

V gene: TRBV6-5
clone size: once
D gene: TRBD1
J gene: TRBJ2-7
CDR3 protein: CASSYSGQLYEQYF
CDR3 DNA: TGTGCCAGCAGTTACTCGGGACAGCTCTACGAGCAGTACTTC

V gene: TRBV6-5
clone size: -
D gene: -
J gene: TRBJ2-7
CDR3 protein: CASSFSFVYSGYEQYF
CDR3 DNA: TGTGCCAGCAGTTTCTCATTTGTCTATTCAGGTTACGAGCAGTACTTC

V gene: TRBV27
clone size: -
D gene: -
J gene: TRBJ2-1
CDR3 protein: CASYGGRVDEQFF
CDR3 DNA: TGTGCCAGTTACGGGGGGCGGGTCGATGAGCAGTTCTTC

V gene: TRBV28
clone size: -
D gene: -
J gene: TRBJ1-1
CDR3 protein: CASSFVGVGRTEAFF
CDR3 DNA: TGTGCCAGCAGTTTCGTAGGGGTTGGGCGCACTGAAGCTTTCTTT

V gene: TRBV7-2
clone size: -
D gene: -
J gene: TRBJ2-5
CDR3 protein: CASSLQTTRGETQYF
CDR3 DNA: TGTGCCAGCAGCTTACAGACTACCAGAGGGGAGACCCAGTACTTC

V gene: TRBV7-6
clone size: -
D gene: TRBD1
J gene: TRBJ2-7
CDR3 protein: CASSWTGSSYEQYF
CDR3 DNA: TGTGCCAGCAGCTGGACAGGGAGCTCCTACGAGCAGTACTTC

V gene: TRBV5-3
clone size: -
D gene: TRBD2
J gene: TRBJ2-7
CDR3 protein: CARSSTLAGEFYEQYF
CDR3 DNA: TGTGCCAGAAGCTCGACGCTAGCGGGAGAGTTCTACGAGCAGTACTTC

V gene: TRBV15
clone size: few
D gene: -
J gene: TRBJ2-7
CDR3 protein: CATSPTGFLSHEQYF
CDR3 DNA: TGTGCCACCAGCCCGACAGGTTTTCTCAGCCACGAGCAGTACTTC

V gene: TRBV7-6
clone size: -
D gene: -
J gene: TRBJ2-1
CDR3 protein: CASSLRTSNNEQFF
CDR3 DNA: TGTGCCAGCAGCTTGCGAACTAGCAACAATGAGCAGTTCTTC

V gene: TRBV2
clone size: -
D gene: -
J gene: TRBJ1-2
CDR3 protein: CATLQGSVGYGYTF
CDR3 DNA: TGTGCCACCCTCCAGGGTAGTGTTGGCTATGGCTACACCTTC

V gene: TRBV6-4
clone size: -
D gene: -
J gene: TRBJ2-1
CDR3 protein: CASSFQGSNEQFF
CDR3 DNA: TGTGCCAGCAGTTTTCAGGGTAGCAATGAGCAGTTCTTC

V gene: TRBV7-2
clone size: few
D gene: -
J gene: TRBJ2-2
CDR3 protein: CASSLAGVGTGELFF
CDR3 DNA: TGTGCCAGCAGCTTAGCGGGAGTCGGCACCGGGGAGCTGTTTTTT

V gene: TRBV28
clone size: -
D gene: -
J gene: TRBJ2-6
CDR3 protein: CATEELGASGANVLTF
CDR3 DNA: TGTGCCACAGAAGAACTCGGGGCCTCTGGGGCCAACGTCCTGACTTTC

V gene: TRBV6-6
clone size: -
D gene: -
J gene: TRBJ1-2
CDR3 protein: CASSYGITNYGYTF
CDR3 DNA: TGTGCCAGCAGTTACGGTATAACTAACTATGGCTACACCTTC